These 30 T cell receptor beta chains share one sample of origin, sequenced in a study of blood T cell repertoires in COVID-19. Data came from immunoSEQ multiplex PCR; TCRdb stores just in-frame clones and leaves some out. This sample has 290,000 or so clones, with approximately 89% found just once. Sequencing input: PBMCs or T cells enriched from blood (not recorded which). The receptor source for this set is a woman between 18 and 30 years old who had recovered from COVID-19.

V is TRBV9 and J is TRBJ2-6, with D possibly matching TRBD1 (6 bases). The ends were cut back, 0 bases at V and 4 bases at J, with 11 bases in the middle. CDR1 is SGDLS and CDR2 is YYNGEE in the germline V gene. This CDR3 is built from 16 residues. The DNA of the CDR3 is TGTGCCAGCAGCGTAGACAGGGCTAGGGGGGCCAACGTCCTGACTTTC. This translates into CASSVDRARGANVLTF.

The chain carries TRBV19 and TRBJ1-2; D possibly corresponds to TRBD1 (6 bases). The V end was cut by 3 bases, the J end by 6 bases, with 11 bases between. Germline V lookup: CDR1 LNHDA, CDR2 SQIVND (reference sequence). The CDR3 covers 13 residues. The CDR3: CASSMTGVHGYTF. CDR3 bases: TGTGCCAGTAGTATGACAGGCGTTCATGGCTACACCTTC.

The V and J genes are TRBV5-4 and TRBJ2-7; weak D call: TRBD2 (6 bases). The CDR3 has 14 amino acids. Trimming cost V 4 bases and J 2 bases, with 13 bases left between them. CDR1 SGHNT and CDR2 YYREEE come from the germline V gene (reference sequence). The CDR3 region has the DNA TGTGCCAGCAGCCCGGGAGAGGTCCCCTACGAGCAGTACTTC. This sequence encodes CASSPGEVPYEQYF. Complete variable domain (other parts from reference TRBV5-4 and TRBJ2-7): ETGVTQSPTHLIKTRGQQVTLRCSSQSGHNTVSWYQQALGQGPQFIFQYYREEENGRGNFPPRFSGLQFPNYSSELNVNALELDDSALYLCASSPGEVPYEQYFGPGTRLTVT.

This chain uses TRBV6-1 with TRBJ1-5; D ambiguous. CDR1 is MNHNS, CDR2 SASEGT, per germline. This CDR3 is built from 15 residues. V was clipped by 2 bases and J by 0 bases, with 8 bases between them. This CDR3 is CASSEIPVSNQPQHF. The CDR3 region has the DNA TGTGCCAGCAGTGAAATCCCGGTTAGCAATCAGCCCCAGCATTTT.

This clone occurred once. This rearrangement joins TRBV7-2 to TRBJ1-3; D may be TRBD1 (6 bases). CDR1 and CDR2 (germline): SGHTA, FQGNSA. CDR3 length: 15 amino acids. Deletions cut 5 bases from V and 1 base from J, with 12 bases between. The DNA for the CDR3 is TGTGCCAGCAGCCGCGACAGGCTATCTGGAAACACCATATATTTT. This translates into CASSRDRLSGNTIYF.

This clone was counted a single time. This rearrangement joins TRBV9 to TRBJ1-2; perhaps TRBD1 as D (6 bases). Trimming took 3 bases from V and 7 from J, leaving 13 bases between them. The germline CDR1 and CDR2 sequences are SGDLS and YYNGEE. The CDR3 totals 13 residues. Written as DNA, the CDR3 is TGTGCCAGCAGCGCGCAGGGGACTAGTGGCTACACCTTC. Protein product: CASSAQGTSGYTF. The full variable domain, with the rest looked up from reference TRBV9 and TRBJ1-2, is DSGVTQTPKHLITATGQRVTLRCSPRSGDLSVYWYQQSLDQGLQFLIQYYNGEERAKGNILERFSAQQFPDLHSELNLSSLELGDSALYFCASSAQGTSGYTFGSGTRLTVV.

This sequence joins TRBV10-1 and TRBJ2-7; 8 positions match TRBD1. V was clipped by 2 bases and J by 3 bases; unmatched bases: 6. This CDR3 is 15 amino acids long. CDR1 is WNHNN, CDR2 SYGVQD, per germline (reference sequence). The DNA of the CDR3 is TGCGCCAGCAGTGAGCATAACAGGGGGTTCTACGAGCAGTACTTC. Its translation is CASSEHNRGFYEQYF.

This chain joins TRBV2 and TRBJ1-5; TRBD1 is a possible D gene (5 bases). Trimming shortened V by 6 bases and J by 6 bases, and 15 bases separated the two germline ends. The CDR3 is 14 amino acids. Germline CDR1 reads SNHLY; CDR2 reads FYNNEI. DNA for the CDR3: TGTGCCAGCAGGGACAAAGTTGTTAGTCAGCCCCAGCATTTT. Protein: CASRDKVVSQPQHF.

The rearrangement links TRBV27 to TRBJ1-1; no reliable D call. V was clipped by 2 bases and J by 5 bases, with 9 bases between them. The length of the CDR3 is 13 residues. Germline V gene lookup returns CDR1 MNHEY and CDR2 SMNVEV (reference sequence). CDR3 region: CASSLALETEAFF. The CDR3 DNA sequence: TGTGCCAGCAGTTTAGCCCTTGAGACTGAAGCTTTCTTT.

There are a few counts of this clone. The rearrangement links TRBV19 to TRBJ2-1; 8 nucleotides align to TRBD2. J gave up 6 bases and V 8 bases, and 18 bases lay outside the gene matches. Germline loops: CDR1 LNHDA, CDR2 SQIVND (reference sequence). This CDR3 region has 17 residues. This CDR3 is CASASNQAGGRGNEQFF. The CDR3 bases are TGTGCCAGTGCTTCGAACCAGGCGGGAGGCCGGGGCAATGAGCAGTTCTTC.

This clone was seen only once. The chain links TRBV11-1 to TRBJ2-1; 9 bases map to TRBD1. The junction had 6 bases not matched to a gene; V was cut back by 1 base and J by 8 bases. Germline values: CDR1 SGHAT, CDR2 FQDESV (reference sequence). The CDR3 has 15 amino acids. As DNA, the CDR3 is TGTGCCAGCAGCTTAGGGACAGGGGAGGCGCATGAGCAGTTCTTC. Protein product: CASSLGTGEAHEQFF.

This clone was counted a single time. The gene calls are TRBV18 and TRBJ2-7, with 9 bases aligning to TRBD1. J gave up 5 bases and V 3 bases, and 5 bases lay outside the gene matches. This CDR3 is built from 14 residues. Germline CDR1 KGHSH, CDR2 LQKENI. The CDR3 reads CASSPSGTGNEQYF. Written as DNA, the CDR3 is TGTGCCAGCTCACCTTCCGGGACAGGGAACGAGCAGTACTTC.

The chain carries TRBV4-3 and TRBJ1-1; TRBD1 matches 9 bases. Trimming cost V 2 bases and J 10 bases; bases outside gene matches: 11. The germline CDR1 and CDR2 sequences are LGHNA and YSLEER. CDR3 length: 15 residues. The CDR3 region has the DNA TGCGCCAGCAGCCAAACCGGGACAGGGCTAATGGGAGCTTTCTTT. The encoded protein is CASSQTGTGLMGAFF.

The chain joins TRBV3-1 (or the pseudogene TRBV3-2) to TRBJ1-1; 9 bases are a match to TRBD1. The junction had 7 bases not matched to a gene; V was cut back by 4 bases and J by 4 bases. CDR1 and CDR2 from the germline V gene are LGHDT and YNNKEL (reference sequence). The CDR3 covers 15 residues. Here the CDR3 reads CASSPPGQGPTEAFF. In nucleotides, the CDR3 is TGTGCCAGCAGCCCACCGGGACAGGGACCCACTGAAGCTTTCTTT.

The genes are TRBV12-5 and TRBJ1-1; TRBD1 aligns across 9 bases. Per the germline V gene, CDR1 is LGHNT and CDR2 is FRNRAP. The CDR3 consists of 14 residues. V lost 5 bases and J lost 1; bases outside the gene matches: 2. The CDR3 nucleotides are TGTGCTAGTGGTGAGACAGGGGGGAACACTGAAGCTTTCTTT. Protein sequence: CASGETGGNTEAFF.

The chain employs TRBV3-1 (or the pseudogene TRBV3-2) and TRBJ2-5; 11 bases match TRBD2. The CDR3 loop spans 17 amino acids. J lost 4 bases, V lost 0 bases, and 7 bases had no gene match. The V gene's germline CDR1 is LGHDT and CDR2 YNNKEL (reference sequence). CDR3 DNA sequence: TGTGCCAGCAGCCAAGATTGGATAGCGGGGGGGAGAGAGACCCAGTACTTC. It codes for CASSQDWIAGGRETQYF.

The chain's CDR3 is CASSVFGEATNEKLFF. The CDR3 DNA sequence: TGCGCCAGCAGCGTATTTGGGGAGGCAACTAATGAAAAACTGTTTTTT. V is TRBV5-1 and J is TRBJ1-4; no clear D. V was trimmed by 4 bases and J by 0 bases, leaving 13 bases between them. The length of the CDR3 is 16 residues. CDR1 SGHRS and CDR2 YFSETQ come from the germline V gene. Full variable domain (missing parts from reference TRBV5-1 and TRBJ1-4): KAGVTQTPRYLIKTRGQQVTLSCSPISGHRSVSWYQQTPGQGLQFLFEYFSETQRNKGNFPGRFSGRQFSNSRSEMNVSTLELGDSALYLCASSVFGEATNEKLFFGSGTQLSVL.

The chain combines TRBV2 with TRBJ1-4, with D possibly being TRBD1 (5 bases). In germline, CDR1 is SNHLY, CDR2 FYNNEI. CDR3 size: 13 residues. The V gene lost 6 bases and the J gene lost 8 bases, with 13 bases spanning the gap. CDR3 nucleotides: TGTGCCAGCAGCTCCGACAGAAGCGAAAAACTGTTTTTT. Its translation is CASSSDRSEKLFF.

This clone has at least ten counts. CDR3 protein: CASSTYRGPGIGEQFF. The CDR3 DNA follows: TGTGCCAGTAGTACATACAGGGGGCCGGGGATTGGTGAGCAGTTCTTC. The V call is TRBV19, the J call TRBJ2-1; 9 bases are shared with TRBD1. This CDR3 comprises 16 residues. Germline-derived CDR1 and CDR2 are LNHDA and SQIVND (reference sequence). With V trimmed by 4 bases and J by 9 bases, 13 bases remained unmatched. Full variable domain (missing parts from reference TRBV19 and TRBJ2-1): DGGITQSPKYLFRKEGQNVTLSCEQNLNHDAMYWYRQDPGQGLRLIYYSQIVNDFQKGDIAEGYSVSREKKESFPLTVTSAQKNPTAFYLCASSTYRGPGIGEQFFGPGTRLTVL.

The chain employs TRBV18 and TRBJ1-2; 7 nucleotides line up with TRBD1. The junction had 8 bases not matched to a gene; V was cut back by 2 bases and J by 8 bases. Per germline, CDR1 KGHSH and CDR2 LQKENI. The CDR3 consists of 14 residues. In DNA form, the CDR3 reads TGTGCCAGCTCACCAGACAGGGTCGGCAAAGGCTACACCTTC. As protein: CASSPDRVGKGYTF.

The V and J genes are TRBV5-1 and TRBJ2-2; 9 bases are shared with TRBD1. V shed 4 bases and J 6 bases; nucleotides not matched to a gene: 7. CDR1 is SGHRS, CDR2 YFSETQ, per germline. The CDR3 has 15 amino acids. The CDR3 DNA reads TGCGCCAGCAGCCTCAGGACAGGGGACCCCGGGGAGCTGTTTTTT. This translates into CASSLRTGDPGELFF.

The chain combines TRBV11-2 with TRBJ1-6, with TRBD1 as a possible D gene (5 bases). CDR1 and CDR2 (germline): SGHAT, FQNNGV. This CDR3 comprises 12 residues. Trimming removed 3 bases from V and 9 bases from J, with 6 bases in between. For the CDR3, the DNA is TGTGCCAGCAGCTTGGGGGGTTCACCCCTCCACTTT. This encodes CASSLGGSPLHF.

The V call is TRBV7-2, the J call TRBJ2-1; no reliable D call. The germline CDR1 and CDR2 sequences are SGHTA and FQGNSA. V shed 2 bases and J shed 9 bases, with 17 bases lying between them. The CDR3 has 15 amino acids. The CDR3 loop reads CASSLSRVIGSEQFF. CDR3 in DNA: TGTGCCAGCAGCTTAAGCCGGGTAATTGGCAGTGAGCAGTTCTTC.

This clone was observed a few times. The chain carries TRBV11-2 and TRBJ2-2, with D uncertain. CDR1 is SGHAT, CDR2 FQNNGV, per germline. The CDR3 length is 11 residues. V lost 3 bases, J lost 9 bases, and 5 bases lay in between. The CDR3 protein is CASSFGWELFF. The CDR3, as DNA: TGTGCCAGCAGCTTTGGCTGGGAGCTGTTTTTT.

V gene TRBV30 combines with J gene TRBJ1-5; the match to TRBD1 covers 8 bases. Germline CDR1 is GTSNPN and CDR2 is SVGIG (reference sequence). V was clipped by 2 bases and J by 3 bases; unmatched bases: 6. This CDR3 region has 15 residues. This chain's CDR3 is CAWSLAGQVNQPQHF. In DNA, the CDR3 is TGTGCCTGGAGTCTAGCGGGACAGGTCAATCAGCCCCAGCATTTT.

CDR3: CASSAYEESTDTQYF. The CDR3 coding sequence is TGTGCCAGCAGCGCCTACGAGGAGAGCACAGATACGCAGTATTTT. The V and J genes are TRBV7-2 and TRBJ2-3; no clear D. V lost 5 bases and J 0 bases, leaving 12 bases between the germline ends. The CDR3 contains 15 residues. Germline CDR1 is SGHTA and CDR2 is FQGNSA.

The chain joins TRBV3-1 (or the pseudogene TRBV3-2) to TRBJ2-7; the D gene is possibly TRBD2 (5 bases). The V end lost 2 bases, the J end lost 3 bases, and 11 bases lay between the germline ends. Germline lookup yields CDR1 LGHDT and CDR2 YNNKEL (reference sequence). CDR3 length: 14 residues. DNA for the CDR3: TGTGCCAGCAGCCAAACGACGGCGGGCTACGAGCAGTACTTC. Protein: CASSQTTAGYEQYF.

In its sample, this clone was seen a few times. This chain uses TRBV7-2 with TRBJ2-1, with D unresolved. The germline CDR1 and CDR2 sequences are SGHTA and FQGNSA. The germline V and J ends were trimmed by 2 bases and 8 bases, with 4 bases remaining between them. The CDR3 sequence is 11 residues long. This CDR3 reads CASSLSHEQFF. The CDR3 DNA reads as TGTGCCAGCAGCTTATCTCATGAGCAGTTCTTC.

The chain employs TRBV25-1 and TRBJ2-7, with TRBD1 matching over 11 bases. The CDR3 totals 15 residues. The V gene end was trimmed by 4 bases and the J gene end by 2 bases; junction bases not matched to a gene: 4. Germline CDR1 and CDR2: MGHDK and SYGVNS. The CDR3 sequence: CASSALGQGAYEQYF. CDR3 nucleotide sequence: TGTGCCAGCAGTGCGTTGGGACAGGGGGCCTACGAGCAGTACTTC.

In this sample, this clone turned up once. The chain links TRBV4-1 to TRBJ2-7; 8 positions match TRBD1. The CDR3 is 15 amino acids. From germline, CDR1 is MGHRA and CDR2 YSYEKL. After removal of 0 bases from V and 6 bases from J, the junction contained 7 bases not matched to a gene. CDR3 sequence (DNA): TGCGCCAGCAGCCAAGAATGGACAGGGAAGGGCGAGCAGTACTTC. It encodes CASSQEWTGKGEQYF.